Following are 28 T cell receptor beta chains from one sample sequenced in a study of T cell repertoires in cytomegalovirus infection (dated by TCRdb to the late 2010s). For sequencing, an Illumina HiSeq 1500 was employed. TCRdb reanalyzed the raw reads on its own, using fastp at Q25 for trimming and MiXCR for clone calling, and kept in-frame beta chains. Each entry merges the rows of one CDR3 protein and shows their most common DNA and genes. The sample yields some 240,000 distinct CDR3 sequences; about a sixth were counted once. Roughly 50% of the sample rests with the top ten. Sequenced material: CD8+ T cells from PBMCs. The receptors were sampled from a human donor in good health (CMV status not recorded). Some clones in this sample may be carry-over from other donors' samples.

The V gene is TRBV2, the J gene TRBJ1-4, with D hard to call. V lost 2 bases, J lost 10 bases, and 20 bases lay in between. The V gene's germline CDR1 is SNHLY and CDR2 FYNNEI. The CDR3 spans 16 residues. The DNA for the CDR3 is TGTGCCAGCAGTGAAAGAGAAGGGCTATACCTGGGAAAACTGTTTTTT. This encodes CASSEREGLYLGKLFF. The variable domain in full, with the rest retrieved from reference TRBV2 and TRBJ1-4, is EPEVTQTPSHQVTQMGQEVILRCVPISNHLYFYWYRQILGQKVEFLVSFYNNEISEKSEIFDDQFSVERPDGSNFTLKIRSTKLEDSAMYFCASSEREGLYLGKLFFGSGTQLSVL.

This clonotype was seen at least ten times. In nucleotides, the CDR3 is TGTGCCAGCAGTTACTTATTGGTACAGGGCCCAGCCCACAATGAGCAGTTCTTC. Amino acid sequence: CASSYLLVQGPAHNEQFF. This chain connects TRBV6-5 to TRBJ2-1; weak D call: TRBD1 (6 bases). Germline lookup yields CDR1 MNHEY and CDR2 SVGAGI. V was cut by 1 base and J by 5 bases, with 21 bases left in between. This CDR3 is 18 amino acids long.

This rearrangement joins TRBV15 to TRBJ1-1, with 9 nucleotides matching TRBD1. The CDR3 runs 15 residues. The V segment lost 5 bases and the J segment 0 bases; nucleotides outside the gene matches: 4. Germline V gene sequence: CDR1 LNHNV, CDR2 YYDKDF (reference sequence). The DNA for the CDR3 is TGTGCCACCAGCGAGAACAGGGGGCTGAACACTGAAGCTTTCTTT. Encoded protein: CATSENRGLNTEAFF.

This clonotype was recorded many times. The chain has TRBV11-2 and TRBJ1-2; TRBD1 matches at 7 bases. Losses at the gene ends were 4 bases for V and 2 bases for J; bases not matched to a gene: 16. CDR1 and CDR2 from the germline V gene are SGHAT and FQNNGV. The CDR3 is 18 residues long. CDR3 bases: TGTGCCAGCAGCTCCGTCTACCCACCCGGGACAGCGAACTATGGCTACACCTTC. Translating gives CASSSVYPPGTANYGYTF.

This clonotype has at least ten counts. V is TRBV6-2 or TRBV6-3 and J is TRBJ2-2, with 9 nucleotides matching TRBD1. Per the germline V gene, CDR1 is MNHEY and CDR2 is SVGEGT. The CDR3 extends over 21 amino acids. Trimming cost V 4 bases and J 6 bases; bases outside gene matches: 24. This chain's CDR3 is CASSSLYGYAAGTGSPGELFF. The CDR3, as DNA: TGTGCCAGCAGTTCTTTATATGGCTATGCCGCCGGGACAGGGAGTCCCGGGGAGCTGTTTTTT.

In DNA form, the CDR3 reads TGCAGTGCTAGAGATTTGCGGGCTAATTCACCCCTCCACTTT. Its translation: CSARDLRANSPLHF. The chain carries TRBV20-1 and TRBJ1-6; D ambiguous. CDR1 is DFQATT and CDR2 is SNEGSKA in the germline V gene (reference sequence). The germline V and J ends were trimmed by 0 bases and 6 bases, with 9 bases remaining between them. The CDR3 spans 14 residues.

This clonotype was picked up many times. The V gene is TRBV7-2, the J gene TRBJ2-7; D gene uncertain. The CDR3 extends over 13 amino acids. V was pared by 7 bases and J by 5 bases, with 15 bases between. The germline CDR1 and CDR2 sequences are SGHTA and FQGNSA. As DNA, the CDR3 is TGTGCCAGCACCGAGATCTTGGCACACGAGCAGTACTTC. It yields the protein CASTEILAHEQYF.

The chain joins TRBV20-1 to TRBJ2-1; TRBD1 aligns across 8 bases. The CDR3 length is 12 residues. The trim removed 2 bases at V and 9 bases at J, leaving 3 bases unmatched. The germline V gene has CDR1 DFQATT and CDR2 SNEGSKA (reference sequence). The DNA for the CDR3 is TGCAGTGCTAGACGTACAGGGGGTGAGCAGTTCTTC. Protein sequence: CSARRTGGEQFF.

This clonotype occurred a few times. The chain is built from TRBV7-8 and TRBJ2-3; D is possibly TRBD1 or TRBD2 (6 bases each). V gave up 1 base and J gave up 4 bases, with 9 bases separating them. CDR3 length: 14 amino acids. Germline loops: CDR1 SGHVS, CDR2 FQNEAQ. The CDR3 reads CASSLGGASDTQYF. The CDR3 DNA sequence: TGTGCCAGCAGCTTAGGGGGGGCCTCAGATACGCAGTATTTT.

The CDR3: CASSQAAGRETEAFF. The CDR3 coding sequence is TGCGCCAGCAGCCAAGCCGCGGGAAGGGAGACTGAAGCTTTCTTT. This rearrangement joins TRBV4-1 to TRBJ1-1; D call uncertain. V was clipped by 1 base and J by 5 bases, with 14 bases between them. The germline CDR1 and CDR2 sequences are MGHRA and YSYEKL. The CDR3 spans 15 residues.

This chain connects TRBV6-6 to TRBJ1-2; 9 bases match TRBD1. This CDR3 contains 16 residues. Germline V lookup: CDR1 MNHNY, CDR2 SVGAGI (reference sequence). V shed 7 bases and J 6 bases; nucleotides not matched to a gene: 15. CDR3 sequence reads: CASTRTPGQGTHGYTF. The CDR3 nucleotides read TGTGCCAGCACCCGGACACCGGGACAGGGTACCCATGGCTACACCTTC.

This clonotype showed up many times. The chain uses TRBV7-2 and TRBJ2-5; 7 bases line up with TRBD1. The V segment lost 5 bases and the J segment 5 bases; nucleotides outside the gene matches: 11. This CDR3 comprises 15 residues. Germline CDR1 is SGHTA and CDR2 is FQGNSA. CDR3 in amino acids: CASSPGQALGETQYF. The DNA for the CDR3 is TGTGCCAGCAGCCCAGGACAGGCCCTTGGGGAGACCCAGTACTTC. The variable domain in full, with the rest retrieved from reference TRBV7-2 and TRBJ2-5, is GAGVSQSPSNKVTEKGKDVELRCDPISGHTALYWYRQSLGQGLEFLIYFQGNSAPDKSGLPSDRFSAERTGGSVSTLTIQRTQQEDSAVYLCASSPGQALGETQYFGPGTRLLVL.

This clonotype was counted many times. The CDR3 region has the DNA TGTGCCAGCAGTGAGGGCGGGGACGTAGGAGAGACCCAGTACTTC. The encoded protein is CASSEGGDVGETQYF. The chain recombines TRBV25-1 with TRBJ2-5, with D perhaps TRBD2 (6 bases). CDR3 length: 15 residues. Trimming left V 3 bases short and J 4 bases short, with 15 bases between. Germline CDR1 and CDR2: MGHDK and SYGVNS.

This chain links TRBV4-1 with TRBJ2-7, with 8 bases matching TRBD1. The CDR3 is 15 amino acids. Looked up from germline, CDR1 is MGHRA and CDR2 is YSYEKL. Trimming cost V 4 bases and J 6 bases; bases outside gene matches: 11. The CDR3 loop is CASSPQQGELGEQYF. In DNA, the CDR3 is TGCGCCAGCAGCCCCCAACAGGGGGAATTAGGCGAGCAGTACTTC.

This clonotype was recorded a few times. CDR3 amino acids: CASSPSGGISYNEQFF. CDR3 bases: TGTGCCAGCAGCCCTAGTGGGGGTATCTCCTACAATGAGCAGTTCTTC. The rearrangement uses TRBV7-9 and TRBJ2-1; tentatively, D is TRBD1 or TRBD2 (5 bases each). The CDR3 runs to 16 residues. V was clipped by 5 bases and J by 0 bases, with 14 bases between them. Germline V gene sequence: CDR1 SEHNR, CDR2 FQNEAQ (reference sequence).

This chain joins TRBV3-1 and TRBJ2-2, with D maybe TRBD1 (5 bases). CDR1 LGHDT and CDR2 YNNKEL come from the germline V gene (reference sequence). The CDR3 contains 14 residues. CDR3 in amino acids: CASSGAGYTGELFF. The CDR3, as DNA: TGTGCGAGCTCGGGTGCAGGGTACACCGGGGAGCTGTTTTTT.

This clonotype was observed many times. This chain joins TRBV7-9 and TRBJ2-7; a possible D gene is TRBD1 (6 bases). V shed 5 bases and J shed 3 bases, with 14 bases lying between them. CDR3 length: 14 residues. The germline V gene has CDR1 SEHNR and CDR2 FQNEAQ (reference sequence). The CDR3 region is CASSPREGDYEQYF. CDR3 nucleotide sequence: TGTGCCAGCAGCCCACGAGAGGGGGACTACGAGCAGTACTTC.

J is TRBJ1-1 and V is TRBV15, with TRBD1 matching 9 bases. Germline loops: CDR1 LNHNV, CDR2 YYDKDF (reference sequence). This CDR3 contains 15 residues. The V and J ends lost 4 bases and 6 bases, in that order; junction bases with no gene match: 9. CDR3 in DNA: TGTGCCACCAGCACCCGGACAGGGGTTAAATCTGAAGCTTTCTTT. Translated: CATSTRTGVKSEAFF.

This clonotype was detected a few times. The chain recombines TRBV29-1 with TRBJ2-7; D is unclear. Trimming cost V 1 base and J 1 base, with 17 bases left between them. Germline V gene data show CDR1 as SQVTM and CDR2 as ANQGSEA. The CDR3 consists of 16 residues. CDR3 bases: TGCAGCGTTGAAGGTCTAACCCGGACGGATTCCTACGAGCAGTACTTC. It yields the protein CSVEGLTRTDSYEQYF.

The J gene is TRBJ2-7, the V gene TRBV4-1, with a tentative D call TRBD2 (7 bases). V was pared by 4 bases and J by 3 bases, with 16 bases between. The CDR3 length is 15 residues. Germline lookup yields CDR1 MGHRA and CDR2 YSYEKL. The CDR3 reads CASSPPGGTFYEQYF. Written as DNA, the CDR3 is TGCGCCAGCAGCCCGCCGGGGGGCACGTTCTACGAGCAGTACTTC.

CDR3 DNA sequence: TGTGCCAGCAGTTACGGGGGGCGAGGCACAGATACGCAGTATTTT. It codes for CASSYGGRGTDTQYF. This chain links TRBV6-2 or TRBV6-3 with TRBJ2-3; D might be TRBD1 or TRBD2, each matching 6 bases. The CDR3 covers 15 residues. The V gene lost 2 bases and the J gene lost 1 base, with 10 bases spanning the gap. CDR1 is MNHEY, CDR2 SVGEGT, per germline.

This chain uses TRBV5-6 with TRBJ2-2; 7 nucleotides line up with TRBD1. Germline lookup yields CDR1 SGHDT and CDR2 YYEEEE. J gave up 0 bases and V 1 base, and 12 bases lay outside the gene matches. The CDR3 is made up of 19 amino acids. This chain's CDR3 is CASSLPPGQKSANTGELFF. In DNA form, the CDR3 reads TGTGCCAGCAGCTTGCCCCCGGGACAGAAGTCGGCGAACACCGGGGAGCTGTTTTTT.

The V call is TRBV28, the J call TRBJ2-3; D is unclear. Trimming took 2 bases from V and 1 from J, leaving 16 bases between them. CDR1 is MDHEN and CDR2 is SYDVKM in the germline V gene. The length of the CDR3 is 17 residues. The DNA for the CDR3 is TGTGCCAGCAGTTTAGTACCGGGTCGGCTTGGCACAGATACGCAGTATTTT. It translates to CASSLVPGRLGTDTQYF.

This clonotype showed up many times. V and J are TRBV7-8 and TRBJ2-1; the D gene is possibly TRBD1 (6 bases). The V gene lost 5 bases and the J gene lost 0 bases, with 14 bases spanning the gap. Germline V gene lookup returns CDR1 SGHVS and CDR2 FQNEAQ. The CDR3 loop spans 16 amino acids. The CDR3 here is CASSPLSDSSYNEQFF. The CDR3, as DNA: TGTGCCAGCAGCCCCCTTTCGGACAGCTCCTACAATGAGCAGTTCTTC. Filled out from reference TRBV7-8 and TRBJ2-1, the complete variable domain reads GAGVSQSPRYKVAKRGQDVALRCDPISGHVSLFWYQQALGQGPEFLTYFQNEAQLDKSGLPSDRFFAERPEGSVSTLKIQRTQQEDSAVYLCASSPLSDSSYNEQFFGPGTRLTVL.

The rearrangement joins TRBV2 to TRBJ2-2, with D maybe TRBD1 (6 bases). The germline V gene has CDR1 SNHLY and CDR2 FYNNEI. This CDR3 region has 14 residues. V lost 5 bases and J 6 bases, leaving 13 bases between the germline ends. The CDR3 here is CASSLGGFAGELFF. The DNA of the CDR3 is TGTGCCAGCAGTTTAGGGGGATTCGCCGGGGAGCTGTTTTTT.

This clonotype was found many times. The chain is built from TRBV7-8 and TRBJ2-7, with no clear D. This CDR3 has 14 amino acids. Germline CDR1 reads SGHVS; CDR2 reads FQNEAQ. Trimming shortened V by 3 bases and J by 2 bases, and 11 bases separated the two germline ends. In DNA, the CDR3 is TGTGCCAGCAGCTTTAGTAGAGGAGCCTACGAGCAGTACTTC. Its protein is CASSFSRGAYEQYF.

This clonotype was picked up many times. The CDR3 loop is CASRGTGSTEAFF. In nucleotides, the CDR3 is TGTGCCAGCAGGGGGACAGGGAGCACTGAAGCTTTCTTT. The V call is TRBV7-2, the J call TRBJ1-1; the match to TRBD1 covers 9 bases. The CDR3 sequence is 13 residues long. Germline V gene sequence: CDR1 SGHTA, CDR2 FQGNSA. Trimming took 6 bases from V and 4 from J; bases not matched to a gene: 3.

This clonotype was counted a few times. The V call is TRBV11-1, the J call TRBJ2-2; D is unclear. Trimming pared 3 bases from V and 4 bases from J, leaving 6 bases between. In germline, CDR1 is SGHAT, CDR2 FQDESV (reference sequence). This CDR3 region has 13 residues. As DNA, the CDR3 is TGTGCCAGCAGCTTGGTACCCACCGGGGAGCTGTTTTTT. As protein: CASSLVPTGELFF.